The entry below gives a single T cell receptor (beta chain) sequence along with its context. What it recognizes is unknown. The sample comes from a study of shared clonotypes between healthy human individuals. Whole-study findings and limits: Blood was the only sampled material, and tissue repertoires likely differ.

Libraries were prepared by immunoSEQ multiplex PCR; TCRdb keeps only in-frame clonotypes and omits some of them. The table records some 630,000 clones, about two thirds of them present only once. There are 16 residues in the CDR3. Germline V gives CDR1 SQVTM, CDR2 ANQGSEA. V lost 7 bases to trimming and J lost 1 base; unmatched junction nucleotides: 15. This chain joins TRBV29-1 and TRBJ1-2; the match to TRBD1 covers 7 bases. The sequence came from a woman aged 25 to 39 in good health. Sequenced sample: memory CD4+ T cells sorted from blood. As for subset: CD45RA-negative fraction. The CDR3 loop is CSAHTPTGTLNYGYTF. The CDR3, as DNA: TGCAGCGCTCACACCCCGACAGGGACACTTAACTATGGCTACACCTTC.